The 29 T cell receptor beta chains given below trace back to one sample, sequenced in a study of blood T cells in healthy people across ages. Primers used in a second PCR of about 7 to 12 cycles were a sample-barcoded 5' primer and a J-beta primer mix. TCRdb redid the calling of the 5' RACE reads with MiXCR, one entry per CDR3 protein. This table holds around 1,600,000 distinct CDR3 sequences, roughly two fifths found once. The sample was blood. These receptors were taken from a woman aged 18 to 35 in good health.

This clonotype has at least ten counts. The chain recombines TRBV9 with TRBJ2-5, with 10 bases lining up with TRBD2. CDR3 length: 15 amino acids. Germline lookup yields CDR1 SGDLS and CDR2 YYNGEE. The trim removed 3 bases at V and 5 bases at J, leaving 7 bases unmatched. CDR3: CASSAGTSDDETQYF. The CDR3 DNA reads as TGTGCCAGCAGCGCCGGGACTAGCGATGACGAGACCCAGTACTTC.

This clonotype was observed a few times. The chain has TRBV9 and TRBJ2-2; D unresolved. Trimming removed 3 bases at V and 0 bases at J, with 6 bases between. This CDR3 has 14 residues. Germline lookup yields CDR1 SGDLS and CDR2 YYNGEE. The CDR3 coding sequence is TGTGCCAGCAGCGCGACTGCGAACACCGGGGAGCTGTTTTTT. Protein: CASSATANTGELFF.

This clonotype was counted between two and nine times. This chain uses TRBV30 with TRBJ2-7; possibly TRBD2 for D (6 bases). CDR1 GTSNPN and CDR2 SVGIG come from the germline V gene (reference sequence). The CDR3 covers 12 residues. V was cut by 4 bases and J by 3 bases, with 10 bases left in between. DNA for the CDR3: TGTGCCTGGACCTCGGAGGGCTACGAGCAGTACTTC. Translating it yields CAWTSEGYEQYF.

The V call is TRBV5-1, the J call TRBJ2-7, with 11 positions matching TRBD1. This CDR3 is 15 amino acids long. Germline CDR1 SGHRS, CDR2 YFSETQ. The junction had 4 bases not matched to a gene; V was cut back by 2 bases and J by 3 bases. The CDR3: CASSFTGQGVYEQYF. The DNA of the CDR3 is TGCGCCAGCAGCTTTACGGGACAGGGGGTCTACGAGCAGTACTTC. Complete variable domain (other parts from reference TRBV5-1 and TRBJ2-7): KAGVTQTPRYLIKTRGQQVTLSCSPISGHRSVSWYQQTPGQGLQFLFEYFSETQRNKGNFPGRFSGRQFSNSRSEMNVSTLELGDSALYLCASSFTGQGVYEQYFGPGTRLTVT.

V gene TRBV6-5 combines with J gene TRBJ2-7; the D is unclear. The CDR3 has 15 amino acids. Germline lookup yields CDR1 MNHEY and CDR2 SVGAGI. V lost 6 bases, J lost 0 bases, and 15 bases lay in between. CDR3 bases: TGTGCCAGCAGACGTCTAGATGCAAGCTCCTACGAGCAGTACTTC. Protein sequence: CASRRLDASSYEQYF.

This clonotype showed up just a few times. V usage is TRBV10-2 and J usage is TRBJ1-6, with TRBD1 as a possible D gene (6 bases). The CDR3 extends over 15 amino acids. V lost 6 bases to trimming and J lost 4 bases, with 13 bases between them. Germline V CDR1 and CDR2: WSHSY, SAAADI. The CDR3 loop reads CASRWGTNYNSPLHF. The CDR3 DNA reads TGCGCCAGCAGATGGGGGACAAATTATAATTCACCCCTCCACTTT.

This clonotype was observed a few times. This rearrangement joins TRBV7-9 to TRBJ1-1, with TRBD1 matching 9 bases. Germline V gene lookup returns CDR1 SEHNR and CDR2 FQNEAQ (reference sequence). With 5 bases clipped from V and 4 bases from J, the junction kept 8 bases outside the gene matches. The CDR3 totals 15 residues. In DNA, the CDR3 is TGTGCCAGCAGCCCGGGGACAGGGATCCGCACTGAAGCTTTCTTT. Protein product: CASSPGTGIRTEAFF. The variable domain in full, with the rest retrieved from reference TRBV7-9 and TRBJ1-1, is DTGVSQNPRHKITKRGQNVTFRCDPISEHNRLYWYRQTLGQGPEFLTYFQNEAQLEKSRLLSDRFSAERPKGSFSTLEIQRTEQGDSAMYLCASSPGTGIRTEAFFGQGTRLTVV.

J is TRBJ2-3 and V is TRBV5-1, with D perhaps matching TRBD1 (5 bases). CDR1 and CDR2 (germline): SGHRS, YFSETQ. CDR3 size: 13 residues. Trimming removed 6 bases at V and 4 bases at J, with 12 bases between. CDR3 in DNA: TGCGCCAGCACCCAGGGTAATCCAGATACGCAGTATTTT. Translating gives CASTQGNPDTQYF.

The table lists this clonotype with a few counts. The CDR3 nucleotides are TGCAGTGCTAGGACATTCAGTCCGGACAGGTCTAACTATGGCTACACCTTC. It is translated as CSARTFSPDRSNYGYTF. The V and J genes are TRBV20-1 and TRBJ1-2; 7 nucleotides align to TRBD1. With V trimmed by 3 bases and J by 0 bases, 13 bases remained unmatched. The CDR3 spans 17 residues. CDR1 is DFQATT, CDR2 SNEGSKA, per germline (reference sequence).

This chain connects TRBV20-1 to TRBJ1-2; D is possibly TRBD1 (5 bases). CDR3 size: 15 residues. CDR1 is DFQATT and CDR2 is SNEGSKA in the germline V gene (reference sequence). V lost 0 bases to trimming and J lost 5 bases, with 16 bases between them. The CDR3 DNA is TGCAGTGCTAGAGATCTTTTGGCCCCAGGGTATGGCTACACCTTC. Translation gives CSARDLLAPGYGYTF.

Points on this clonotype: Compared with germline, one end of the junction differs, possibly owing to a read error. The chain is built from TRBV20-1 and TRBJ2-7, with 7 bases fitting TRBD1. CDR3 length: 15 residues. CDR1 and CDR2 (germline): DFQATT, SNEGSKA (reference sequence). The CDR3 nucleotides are TGCAGCGCTAGGAGGCCGGACAGGTCGGCGTACGAGCAGTACTTC. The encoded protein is CSARRPDRSAYEQYF.

The CDR3 DNA reads as TGCAGTGCTGGCCCCTATTCACAGGGCTCGAATCAGCCCCAGCATTTT. Protein sequence: CSAGPYSQGSNQPQHF. The chain couples TRBV20-1 to TRBJ1-5; tentative D call: TRBD1 (6 bases). V lost 5 bases and J 4 bases, leaving 21 bases between the germline ends. The CDR3 totals 16 residues. In germline, CDR1 is DFQATT, CDR2 SNEGSKA (reference sequence).

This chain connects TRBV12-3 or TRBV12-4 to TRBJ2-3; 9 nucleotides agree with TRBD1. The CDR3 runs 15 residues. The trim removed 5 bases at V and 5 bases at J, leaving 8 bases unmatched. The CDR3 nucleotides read TGTGCCAGCAGTCCCTGGACAGGGGAGGTAGATACGCAGTATTTT. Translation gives CASSPWTGEVDTQYF.

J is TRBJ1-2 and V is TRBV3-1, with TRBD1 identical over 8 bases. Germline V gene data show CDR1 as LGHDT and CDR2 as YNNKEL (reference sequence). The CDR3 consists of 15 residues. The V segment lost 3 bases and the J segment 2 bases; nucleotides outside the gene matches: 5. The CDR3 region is CASSQRDRRNYGYTF. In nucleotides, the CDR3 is TGTGCCAGCAGCCAGCGGGACAGGAGAAACTATGGCTACACCTTC.

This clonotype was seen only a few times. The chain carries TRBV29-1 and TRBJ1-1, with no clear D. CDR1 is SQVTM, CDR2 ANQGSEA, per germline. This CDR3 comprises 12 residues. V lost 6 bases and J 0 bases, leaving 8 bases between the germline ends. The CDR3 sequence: CSVHGMNTEAFF. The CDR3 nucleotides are TGCAGCGTCCACGGAATGAACACTGAAGCTTTCTTT.

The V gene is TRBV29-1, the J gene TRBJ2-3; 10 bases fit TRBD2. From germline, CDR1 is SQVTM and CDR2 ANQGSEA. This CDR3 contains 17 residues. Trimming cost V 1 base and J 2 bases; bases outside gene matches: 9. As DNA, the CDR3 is TGCAGCGTTGAAGGATCTCTAGCGGGAGAGGCCACAGATACGCAGTATTTT. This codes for CSVEGSLAGEATDTQYF.

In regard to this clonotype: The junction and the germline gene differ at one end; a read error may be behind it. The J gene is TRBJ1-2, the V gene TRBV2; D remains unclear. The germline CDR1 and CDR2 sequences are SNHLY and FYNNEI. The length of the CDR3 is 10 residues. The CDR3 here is CATSGYGYTF. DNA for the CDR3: TGTGCCACCAGTGGGTATGGCTACACCTTC.

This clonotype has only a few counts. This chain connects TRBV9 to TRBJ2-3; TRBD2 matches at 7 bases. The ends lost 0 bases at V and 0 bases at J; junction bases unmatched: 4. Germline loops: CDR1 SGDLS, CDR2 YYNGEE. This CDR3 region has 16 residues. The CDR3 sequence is CASSVGWRGSTDTQYF. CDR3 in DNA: TGTGCCAGCAGCGTAGGTTGGCGGGGGAGCACAGATACGCAGTATTTT.

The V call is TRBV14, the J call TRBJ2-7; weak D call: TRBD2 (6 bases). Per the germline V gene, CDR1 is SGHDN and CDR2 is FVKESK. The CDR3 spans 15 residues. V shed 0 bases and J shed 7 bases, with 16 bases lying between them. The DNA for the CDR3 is TGTGCCAGCAGCCAAGATCTGGGAGGTGACGATGAGCAGTACTTC. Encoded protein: CASSQDLGGDDEQYF.

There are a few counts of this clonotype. This chain's CDR3 is CASSLRGGTGANVLTF. CDR3 in DNA: TGTGCCAGCAGCCTAAGAGGGGGGACTGGGGCCAACGTCCTGACTTTC. J is TRBJ2-6 and V is TRBV7-9; D might be TRBD1 or TRBD2, each matching 6 bases. The CDR3 runs to 16 residues. Germline CDR1 SEHNR, CDR2 FQNEAQ (reference sequence). V shed 5 bases and J shed 2 bases, with 13 bases lying between them. Looking up the rest from reference TRBV7-9 and TRBJ2-6 gives the full variable domain: DTGVSQNPRHKITKRGQNVTFRCDPISEHNRLYWYRQTLGQGPEFLTYFQNEAQLEKSRLLSDRFSAERPKGSFSTLEIQRTEQGDSAMYLCASSLRGGTGANVLTFGAGSRLTVL.

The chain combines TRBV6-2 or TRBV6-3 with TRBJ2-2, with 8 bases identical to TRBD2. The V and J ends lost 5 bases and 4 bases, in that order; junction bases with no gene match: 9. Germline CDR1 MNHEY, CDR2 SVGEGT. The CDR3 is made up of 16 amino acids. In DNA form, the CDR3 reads TGTGCCAGCAGTACTCTCCGGGGGGGTGGCACCGGGGAGCTGTTTTTT. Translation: CASSTLRGGGTGELFF.

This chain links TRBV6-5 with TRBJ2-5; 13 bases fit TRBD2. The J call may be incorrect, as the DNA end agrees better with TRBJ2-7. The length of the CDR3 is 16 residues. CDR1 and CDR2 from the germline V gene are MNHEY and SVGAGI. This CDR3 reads CASSYTGTSGIYEQYF. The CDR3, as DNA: TGTGCCAGCAGTTACACTGGGACTAGCGGGATCTACGAGCAGTACTTC.

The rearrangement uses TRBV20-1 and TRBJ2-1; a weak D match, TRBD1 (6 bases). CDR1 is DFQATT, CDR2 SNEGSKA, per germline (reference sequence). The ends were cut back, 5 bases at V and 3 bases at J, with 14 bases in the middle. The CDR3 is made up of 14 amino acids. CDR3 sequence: CSALTGLGYNEQFF. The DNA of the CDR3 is TGCAGTGCTTTAACAGGGTTAGGCTACAATGAGCAGTTCTTC.

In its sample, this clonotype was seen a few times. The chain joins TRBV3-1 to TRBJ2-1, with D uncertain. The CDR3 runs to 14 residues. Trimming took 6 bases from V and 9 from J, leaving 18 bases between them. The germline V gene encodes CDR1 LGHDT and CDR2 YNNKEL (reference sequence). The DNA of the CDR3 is TGTGCCAGCAGTCTCTCAGGTAGGAGTATTGAGCAGTTCTTC. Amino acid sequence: CASSLSGRSIEQFF.

CDR3 sequence: CASSPYDRGYEQYF. The CDR3 DNA follows: TGTGCCAGCAGTCCATATGACAGGGGGTACGAGCAGTACTTC. This sequence joins TRBV27 and TRBJ2-7, with TRBD1 matching 9 bases. CDR1 is MNHEY, CDR2 SMNVEV, per germline (reference sequence). The CDR3 is 14 residues long. Trimming at V came to 5 bases and at J to 4 bases, leaving 6 bases not matched to a gene.

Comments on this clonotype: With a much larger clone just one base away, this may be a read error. The DNA for the CDR3 is TGCAGTGCCAGCCGAGGGTCCGACGCCGGGGAGCTGTTTTTT. Translating gives CSASRGSDAGELFF. V gene TRBV20-1 combines with J gene TRBJ2-2; the D gene is possibly TRBD2 (5 bases). The germline V and J ends were trimmed by 6 bases and 6 bases, with 17 bases remaining between them. This CDR3 contains 14 residues. Germline V gives CDR1 DFQATT, CDR2 SNEGSKA (reference sequence).

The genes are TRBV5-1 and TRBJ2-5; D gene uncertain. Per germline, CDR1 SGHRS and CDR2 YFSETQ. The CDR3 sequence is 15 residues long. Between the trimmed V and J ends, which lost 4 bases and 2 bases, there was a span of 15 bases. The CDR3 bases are TGCGCCAGCAGCCCCACGTGGAACCCACAAGAGACCCAGTACTTC. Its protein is CASSPTWNPQETQYF. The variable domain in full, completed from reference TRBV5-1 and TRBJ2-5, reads KAGVTQTPRYLIKTRGQQVTLSCSPISGHRSVSWYQQTPGQGLQFLFEYFSETQRNKGNFPGRFSGRQFSNSRSEMNVSTLELGDSALYLCASSPTWNPQETQYFGPGTRLLVL.

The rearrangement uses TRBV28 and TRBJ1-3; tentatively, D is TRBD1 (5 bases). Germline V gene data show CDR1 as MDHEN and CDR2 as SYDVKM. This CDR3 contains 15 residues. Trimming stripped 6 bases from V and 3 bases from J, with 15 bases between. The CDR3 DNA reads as TGTGCCAGCAGCTACGGGGCCTTGAGTGGAAACACCATATATTTT. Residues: CASSYGALSGNTIYF.

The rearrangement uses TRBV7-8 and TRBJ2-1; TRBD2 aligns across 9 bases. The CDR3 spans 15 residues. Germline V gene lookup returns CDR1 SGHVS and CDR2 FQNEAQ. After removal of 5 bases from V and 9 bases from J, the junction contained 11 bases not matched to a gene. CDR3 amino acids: CASSRIAGEGFEQFF. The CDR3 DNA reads TGTGCCAGCAGCAGAATAGCGGGGGAGGGTTTTGAGCAGTTCTTC.